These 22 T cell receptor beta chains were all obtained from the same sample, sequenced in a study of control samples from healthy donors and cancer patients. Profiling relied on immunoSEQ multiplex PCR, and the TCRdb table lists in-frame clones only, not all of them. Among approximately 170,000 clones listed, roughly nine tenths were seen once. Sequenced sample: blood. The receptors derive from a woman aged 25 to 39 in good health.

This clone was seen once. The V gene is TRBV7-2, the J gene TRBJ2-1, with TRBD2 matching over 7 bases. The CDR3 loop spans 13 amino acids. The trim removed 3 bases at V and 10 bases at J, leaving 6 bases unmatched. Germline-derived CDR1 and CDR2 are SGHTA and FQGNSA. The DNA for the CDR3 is TGTGCCAGCAGCTTCAGCGGGGCTGGGGAGCAGTTCTTC. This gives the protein CASSFSGAGEQFF.

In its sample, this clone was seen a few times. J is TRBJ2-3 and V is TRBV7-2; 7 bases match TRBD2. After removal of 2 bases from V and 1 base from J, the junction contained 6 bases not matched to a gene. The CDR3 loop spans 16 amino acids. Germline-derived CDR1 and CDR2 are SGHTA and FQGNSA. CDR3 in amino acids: CASSLLSGSRTDTQYF. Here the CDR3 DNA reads TGTGCCAGCAGCTTACTTAGCGGGTCGCGCACAGATACGCAGTATTTT.

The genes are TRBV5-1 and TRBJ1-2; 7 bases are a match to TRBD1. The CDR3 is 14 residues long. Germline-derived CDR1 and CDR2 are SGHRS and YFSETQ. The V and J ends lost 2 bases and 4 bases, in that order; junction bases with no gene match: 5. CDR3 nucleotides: TGCGCCAGCAGCTTCTCGGCAGGGGGCTATGGCTACACCTTC. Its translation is CASSFSAGGYGYTF. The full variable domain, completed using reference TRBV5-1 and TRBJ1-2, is KAGVTQTPRYLIKTRGQQVTLSCSPISGHRSVSWYQQTPGQGLQFLFEYFSETQRNKGNFPGRFSGRQFSNSRSEMNVSTLELGDSALYLCASSFSAGGYGYTFGSGTRLTVV.

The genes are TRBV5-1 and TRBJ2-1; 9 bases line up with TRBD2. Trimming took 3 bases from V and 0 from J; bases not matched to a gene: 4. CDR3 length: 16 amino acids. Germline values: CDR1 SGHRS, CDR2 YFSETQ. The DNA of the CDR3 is TGCGCCAGCAGCTACGTTAGCGGGAGCTCCTACAATGAGCAGTTCTTC. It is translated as CASSYVSGSSYNEQFF. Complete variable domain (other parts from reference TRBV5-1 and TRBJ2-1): KAGVTQTPRYLIKTRGQQVTLSCSPISGHRSVSWYQQTPGQGLQFLFEYFSETQRNKGNFPGRFSGRQFSNSRSEMNVSTLELGDSALYLCASSYVSGSSYNEQFFGPGTRLTVL.

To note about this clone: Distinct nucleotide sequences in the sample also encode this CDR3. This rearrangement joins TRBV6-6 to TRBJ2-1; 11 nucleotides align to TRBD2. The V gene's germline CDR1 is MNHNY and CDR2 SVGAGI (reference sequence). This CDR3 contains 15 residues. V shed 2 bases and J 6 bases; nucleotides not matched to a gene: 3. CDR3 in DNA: TGTGCCAGCAGTTACGGGACTAGCGGAGGCAATGAGCAGTTCTTC. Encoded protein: CASSYGTSGGNEQFF.

CDR3 coding DNA: TGTGCCAGCAGCTTAGTCGGGGATCAGCCCCAGCATTTT. This sequence encodes CASSLVGDQPQHF. This chain connects TRBV11-3 to TRBJ1-5; no firm D call. This CDR3 has 13 amino acids. The V gene lost 1 base and the J gene lost 5 bases, with 6 bases spanning the gap. Germline V gene sequence: CDR1 SGHNT, CDR2 YENEEA.

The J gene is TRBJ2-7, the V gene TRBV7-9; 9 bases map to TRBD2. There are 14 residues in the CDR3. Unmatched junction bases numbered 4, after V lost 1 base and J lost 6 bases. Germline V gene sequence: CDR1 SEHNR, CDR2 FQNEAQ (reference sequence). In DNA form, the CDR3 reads TGTGCCAGCAGCTTAGGTTTGCGGGAGGGCGAGCAGTACTTC. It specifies CASSLGLREGEQYF.

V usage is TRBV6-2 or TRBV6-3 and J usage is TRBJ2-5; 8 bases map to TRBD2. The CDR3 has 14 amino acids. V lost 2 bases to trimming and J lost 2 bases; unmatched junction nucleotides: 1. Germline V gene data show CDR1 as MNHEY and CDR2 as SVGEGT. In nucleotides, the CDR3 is TGTGCCAGCAGTTACGGCGGGGGGCAAGAGACCCAGTACTTC. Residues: CASSYGGGQETQYF.

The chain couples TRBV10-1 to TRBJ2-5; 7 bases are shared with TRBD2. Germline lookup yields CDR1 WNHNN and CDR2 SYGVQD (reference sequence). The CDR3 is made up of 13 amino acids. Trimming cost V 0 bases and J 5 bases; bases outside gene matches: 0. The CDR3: CASSESGGETQYF. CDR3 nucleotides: TGCGCCAGCAGTGAGTCCGGGGGGGAGACCCAGTACTTC.

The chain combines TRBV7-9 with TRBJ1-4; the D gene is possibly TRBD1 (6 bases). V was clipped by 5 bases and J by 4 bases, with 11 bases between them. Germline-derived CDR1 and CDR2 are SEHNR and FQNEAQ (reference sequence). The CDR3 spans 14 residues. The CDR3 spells CASSLGGFNEKLFF. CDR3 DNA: TGTGCCAGCAGCCTCGGGGGCTTTAATGAAAAACTGTTTTTT.

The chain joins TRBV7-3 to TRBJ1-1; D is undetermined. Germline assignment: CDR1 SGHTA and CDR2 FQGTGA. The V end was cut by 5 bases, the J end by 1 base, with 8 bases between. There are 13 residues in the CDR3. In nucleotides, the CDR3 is TGTGCCAGCAGCATACAAAGGAACACTGAAGCTTTCTTT. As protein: CASSIQRNTEAFF.

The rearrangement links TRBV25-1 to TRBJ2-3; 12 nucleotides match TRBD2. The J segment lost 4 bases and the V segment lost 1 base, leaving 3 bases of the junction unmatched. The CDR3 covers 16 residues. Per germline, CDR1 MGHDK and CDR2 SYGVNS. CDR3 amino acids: CASSESLAGGADTQYF. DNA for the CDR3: TGTGCCAGCAGTGAATCCCTAGCGGGGGGGGCAGATACGCAGTATTTT.

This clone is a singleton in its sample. This CDR3 is CATSPDRGNEKLFF. In nucleotides, the CDR3 is TGTGCCACCAGTCCGGACAGGGGGAATGAAAAACTGTTTTTT. The chain is built from TRBV15 and TRBJ1-4, with 10 bases that match TRBD1. CDR3 length: 14 residues. The V and J ends lost 6 bases and 5 bases, in that order; junction bases with no gene match: 3. Germline lookup yields CDR1 LNHNV and CDR2 YYDKDF (reference sequence).

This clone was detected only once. The CDR3 DNA reads TGTGCCATCAGTGAGTCAGGCGGGAGCACAGATACGCAGTATTTT. Translation gives CAISESGGSTDTQYF. This chain connects TRBV10-3 to TRBJ2-3; TRBD2 is a possible D gene (5 bases). The CDR3 totals 15 residues. V shed 0 bases and J shed 0 bases, with 7 bases lying between them. The germline V gene encodes CDR1 ENHRY and CDR2 SYGVKD.

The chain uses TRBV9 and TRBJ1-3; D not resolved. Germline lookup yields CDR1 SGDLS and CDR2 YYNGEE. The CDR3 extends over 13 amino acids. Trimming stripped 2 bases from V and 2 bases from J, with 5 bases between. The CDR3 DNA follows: TGTGCCAGCAGCGTTATACCTGGAAACACCATATATTTT. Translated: CASSVIPGNTIYF. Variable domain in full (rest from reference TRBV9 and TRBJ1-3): DSGVTQTPKHLITATGQRVTLRCSPRSGDLSVYWYQQSLDQGLQFLIQYYNGEERAKGNILERFSAQQFPDLHSELNLSSLELGDSALYFCASSVIPGNTIYFGEGSWLTVV.

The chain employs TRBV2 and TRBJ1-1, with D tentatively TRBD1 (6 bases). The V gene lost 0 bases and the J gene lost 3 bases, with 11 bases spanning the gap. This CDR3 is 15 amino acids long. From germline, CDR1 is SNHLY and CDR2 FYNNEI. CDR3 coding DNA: TGTGCCAGCAGTGAAGCTACAGGGTCTGACACTGAAGCTTTCTTT. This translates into CASSEATGSDTEAFF.

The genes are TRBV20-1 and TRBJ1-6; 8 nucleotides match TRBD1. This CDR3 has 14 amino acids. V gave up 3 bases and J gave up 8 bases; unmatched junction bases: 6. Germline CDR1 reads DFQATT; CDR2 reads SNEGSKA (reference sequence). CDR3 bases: TGCAGTGCTAGTGCTGGACAGGGTTATTCACCCCTCCACTTT. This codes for CSASAGQGYSPLHF.

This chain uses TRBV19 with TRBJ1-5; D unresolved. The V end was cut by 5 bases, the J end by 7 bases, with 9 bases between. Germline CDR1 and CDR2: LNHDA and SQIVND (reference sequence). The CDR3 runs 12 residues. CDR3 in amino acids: CASSHGEQPQHF. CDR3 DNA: TGTGCCAGTAGTCACGGAGAGCAGCCCCAGCATTTT.

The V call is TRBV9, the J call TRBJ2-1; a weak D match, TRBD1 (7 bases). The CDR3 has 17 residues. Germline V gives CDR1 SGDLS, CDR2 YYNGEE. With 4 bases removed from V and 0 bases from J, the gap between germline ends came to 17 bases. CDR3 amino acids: CASSLNSGGLSYNEQFF. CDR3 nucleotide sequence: TGTGCCAGCAGCCTAAATTCAGGGGGGCTCTCCTACAATGAGCAGTTCTTC.

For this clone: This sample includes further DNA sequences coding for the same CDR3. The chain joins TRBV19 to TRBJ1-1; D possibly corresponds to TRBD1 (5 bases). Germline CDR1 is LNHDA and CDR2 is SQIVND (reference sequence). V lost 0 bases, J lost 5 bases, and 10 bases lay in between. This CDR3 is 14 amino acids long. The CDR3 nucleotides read TGTGCCAGTAGTATAGATGAGGGGTCAACTGAAGCTTTCTTT. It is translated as CASSIDEGSTEAFF.

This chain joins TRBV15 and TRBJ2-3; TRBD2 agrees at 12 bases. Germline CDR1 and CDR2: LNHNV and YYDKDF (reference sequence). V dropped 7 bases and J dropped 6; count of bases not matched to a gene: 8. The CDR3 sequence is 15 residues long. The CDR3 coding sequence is TGTGCCACCAATAGGGCTAGCGGGAGGGTGGATACGCAGTATTTT. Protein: CATNRASGRVDTQYF.

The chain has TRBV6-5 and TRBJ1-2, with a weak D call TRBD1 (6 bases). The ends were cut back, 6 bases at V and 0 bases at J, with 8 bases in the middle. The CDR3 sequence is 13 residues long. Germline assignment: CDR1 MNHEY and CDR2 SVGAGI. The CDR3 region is CASRQGSNYGYTF. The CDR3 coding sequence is TGTGCCAGCAGACAGGGATCTAACTATGGCTACACCTTC.